The rows below give T cell receptor beta chains drawn from one sample of a study of metastatic and nonmetastatic thyroid tumors. TCRdb reanalyzed the PCR reads with MiXCR. The sample has roughly 40,000 clones, approximately 16% seen once. The sequencing sample was made of blood. The receptors were sampled from a female donor with papillary thyroid cancer or a benign thyroid nodule (not recorded which). Some clones in this sample may be carry-over from other donors' samples. CDR3s include the opening cysteine and the closing phenylalanine or tryptophan. A D gene is named only where the DNA matches it firmly. Clone size, where shown, is once, few, many, or a class for clones that have expanded.

>many|TRBV20-1|TRBJ1-1|TRBD1
CSARKGALTEAFF
TGCAGTGCTAGAAAGGGGGCCCTCACTGAAGCTTTCTTT
>few|TRBV2|TRBJ2-3|TRBD2
CASGLAGVSTDTQYF
TGTGCCTCAGGACTAGCGGGGGTGAGCACAGATACGCAGTATTTT
>many|TRBV20-1|TRBJ1-1|TRBD1
CSAPGGMNTEAFF
TGCAGTGCTCCAGGGGGCATGAACACTGAAGCTTTCTTT
>-|TRBV30|TRBJ2-2|-
CACSLQGSGELFF
TGTGCCTGCAGTCTTCAGGGGTCCGGGGAGCTTTTTTTT
>many|TRBV3-1|TRBJ1-2|-
CASSLGRGREHGYTF
TGTGCCAGCAGCCTTGGCAGGGGCAGGGAACATGGCTACACCTTC
>-|TRBV9|TRBJ2-5|-
CASSQVLAGEGKTQYF
TGTGCCAGCAGCCAAGTATTAGCAGGGGAGGGAAAGACCCAGTACTTC
>many|TRBV12-3/TRBV12-4|TRBJ2-3|-
CASAEGGTDTQYF
TGTGCCAGCGCGGAGGGCGGCACAGATACGCAGTATTTT
>-|TRBV6-4|TRBJ2-7|TRBD1
CASSERDRVGYEQYF
TGTGCCAGCAGTGAAAGGGACAGGGTCGGGTACGAGCAGTACTTC
>many|TRBV9|TRBJ2-7|TRBD2
CASSVGGGDFPLEQYF
TGTGCCAGCAGCGTAGGGGGGGGGGACTTTCCCCTCGAGCAGTACTTC
>-|TRBV5-1|TRBJ2-7|TRBD1
CASSSVQGVYEHYF
TGCGCCAGCAGCAGCGTACAGGGGGTCTACGAGCATTACTTC
>-|TRBV7-9|TRBJ1-2|TRBD1
CASSSSPGTGRGYTF
TGTGCCAGCAGCTCGAGCCCCGGGACAGGTCGGGGCTACACCTTC
>many|TRBV20-1|TRBJ1-2|TRBD1
CSASGTDYGYTF
TGCAGTGCTAGCGGGACAGACTATGGCTACACCTTC
>many|TRBV30|TRBJ2-7|-
CAWRVPGTYPTKQYF
TGTGCCTGGAGGGTTCCCGGGACGTACCCTACGAAGCAGTACTTC
>few|TRBV5-4|TRBJ1-4|-
CASSFGFGATNEKLFF
TGTGCCAGCAGCTTCGGGTTCGGGGCAACTAATGAAAAACTGTTTTTT
>many|TRBV11-2|TRBJ1-5|-
CASSGEGYGNQPQHF
TGTGCCAGCAGCGGAGAGGGGTATGGCAATCAGCCCCAGCATTTT
>many|TRBV27|TRBJ2-3|-
CASSSRGRTDTQYF
TGTGCCAGCAGTTCCAGGGGCCGCACAGATACGCAGTATTTT
>many|TRBV20-1|TRBJ1-5|-
CSALSNQPQHF
TGCAGTGCTCTGAGCAATCAGCCCCAGCATTTT
>many|TRBV19|TRBJ1-1|-
CASSIRAGANTEAFF
TGTGCCAGTAGTATAAGGGCAGGGGCGAACACTGAAGCTTTCTTT
>many|TRBV10-3|TRBJ1-5|-
CAISEDGNNQPQHF
TGTGCCATCAGTGAGGACGGTAACAATCAGCCCCAGCATTTT
>-|TRBV5-5|TRBJ2-3|TRBD2
CASSLVGLAGLDTRYF
TGTGCCAGCAGCTTGGTGGGACTAGCGGGATTAGATACGCGGTATTTT
>few|TRBV28|TRBJ2-2|TRBD1
CASRRDRGNTGELFF
TGTGCCAGCAGACGGGACAGGGGGAACACCGGGGAGCTGTTTTTT
>many|TRBV28|TRBJ2-7|-
CASSLPPGNYEQYF
TGTGCCAGCAGTCTCCCACCAGGGAACTACGAGCAGTACTTC
>many|TRBV10-2|TRBJ1-2|-
CASSERIDRNYGYTF
TGCGCCAGCAGTGAAAGGATTGACAGAAACTATGGCTACACCTTC
>many|TRBV28|TRBJ2-4|TRBD2
CASSGLAGGNIQYF
TGTGCCAGCAGTGGACTAGCGGGAGGGAACATTCAGTACTTC
>many|TRBV28|TRBJ1-3|-
CASSSGGSAGNTIYF
TGTGCCAGCAGCTCCGGGGGGAGCGCTGGAAACACCATATATTTT